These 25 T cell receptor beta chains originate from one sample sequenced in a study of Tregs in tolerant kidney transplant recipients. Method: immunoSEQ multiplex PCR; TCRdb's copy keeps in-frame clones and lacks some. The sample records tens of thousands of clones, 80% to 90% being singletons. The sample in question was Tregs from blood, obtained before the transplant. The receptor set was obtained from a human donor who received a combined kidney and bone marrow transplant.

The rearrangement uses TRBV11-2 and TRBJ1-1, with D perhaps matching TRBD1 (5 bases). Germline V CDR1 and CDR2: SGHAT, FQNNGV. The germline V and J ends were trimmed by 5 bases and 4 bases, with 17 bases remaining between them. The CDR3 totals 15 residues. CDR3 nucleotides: TGTGCCAGCAGCCCTGCAGGGACCACGGGCACTGAAGCTTTCTTT. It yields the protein CASSPAGTTGTEAFF.

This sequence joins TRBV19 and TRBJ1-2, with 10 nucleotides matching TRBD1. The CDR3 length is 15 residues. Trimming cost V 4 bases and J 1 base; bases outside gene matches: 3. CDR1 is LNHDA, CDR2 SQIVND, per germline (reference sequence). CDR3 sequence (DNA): TGTGCCAGTAGTAGAAGGACAGGGGGTAACTATGGCTACACCTTC. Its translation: CASSRRTGGNYGYTF. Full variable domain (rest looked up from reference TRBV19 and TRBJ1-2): DGGITQSPKYLFRKEGQNVTLSCEQNLNHDAMYWYRQDPGQGLRLIYYSQIVNDFQKGDIAEGYSVSREKKESFPLTVTSAQKNPTAFYLCASSRRTGGNYGYTFGSGTRLTVV.

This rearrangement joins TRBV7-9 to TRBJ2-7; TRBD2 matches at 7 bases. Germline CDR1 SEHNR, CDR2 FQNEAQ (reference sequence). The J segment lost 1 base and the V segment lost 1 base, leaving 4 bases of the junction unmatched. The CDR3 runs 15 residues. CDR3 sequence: CASSLGGGRSYEQYF. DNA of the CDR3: TGTGCCAGCAGCTTAGGGGGAGGGAGGTCCTACGAGCAGTACTTC.

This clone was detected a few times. The CDR3 nucleotides read TGTGCCAGCAGTGGATTCAATGGACAGGCGACGCCCTACGAGCAGTACTTC. It translates to CASSGFNGQATPYEQYF. This chain links TRBV6-1 with TRBJ2-7; 7 positions match TRBD1. The CDR3 consists of 17 residues. V gave up 4 bases and J gave up 2 bases; unmatched junction bases: 14. Germline V lookup: CDR1 MNHNS, CDR2 SASEGT.

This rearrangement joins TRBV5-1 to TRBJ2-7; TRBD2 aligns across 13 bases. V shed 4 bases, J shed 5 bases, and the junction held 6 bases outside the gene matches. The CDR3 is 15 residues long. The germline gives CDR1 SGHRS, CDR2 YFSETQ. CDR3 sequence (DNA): TGCGCCAGCAGCCCGGGGACTAGCGGGGCCCACGAGCAGTACTTC. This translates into CASSPGTSGAHEQYF. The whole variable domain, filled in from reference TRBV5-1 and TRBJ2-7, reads KAGVTQTPRYLIKTRGQQVTLSCSPISGHRSVSWYQQTPGQGLQFLFEYFSETQRNKGNFPGRFSGRQFSNSRSEMNVSTLELGDSALYLCASSPGTSGAHEQYFGPGTRLTVT.

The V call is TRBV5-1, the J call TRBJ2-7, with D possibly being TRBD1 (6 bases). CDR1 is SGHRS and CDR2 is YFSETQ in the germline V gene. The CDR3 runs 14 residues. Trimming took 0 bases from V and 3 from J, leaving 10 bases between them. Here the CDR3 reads CASSLGTASYEQYF. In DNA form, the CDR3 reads TGCGCCAGCAGCTTGGGGACAGCCAGCTACGAGCAGTACTTC.

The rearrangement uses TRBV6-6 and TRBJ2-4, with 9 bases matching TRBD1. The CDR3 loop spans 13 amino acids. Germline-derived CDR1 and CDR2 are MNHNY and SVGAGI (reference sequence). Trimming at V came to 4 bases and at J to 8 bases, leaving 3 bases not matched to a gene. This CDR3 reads CASSSDRGDIQYF. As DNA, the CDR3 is TGTGCCAGCAGTTCCGACAGGGGGGACATTCAGTACTTC.

CDR3 amino acids: CASSPSQGYYNEQFF. The CDR3 DNA is TGTGCCAGCTCACCAAGCCAGGGATACTACAATGAGCAGTTCTTC. This chain connects TRBV18 to TRBJ2-1; D might be TRBD1 (5 bases). The germline CDR1 and CDR2 sequences are KGHSH and LQKENI. The CDR3 is 15 residues long. V lost 2 bases to trimming and J lost 3 bases, with 11 bases between them.

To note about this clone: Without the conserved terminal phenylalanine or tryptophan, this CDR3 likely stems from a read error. CDR3 in amino acids: CASNKQGRGNEKLFL. Written as DNA, the CDR3 is TGCGCCAGCAACAAACAGGGTCGAGGTAATGAAAAACTGTTTCTT. The chain employs TRBV5-1 and TRBJ1-4; the D gene is possibly TRBD1 (6 bases). The CDR3 spans 15 residues. Germline CDR1 is SGHRS and CDR2 is YFSETQ. Trimming pared 6 bases from V and 4 bases from J, leaving 16 bases between.

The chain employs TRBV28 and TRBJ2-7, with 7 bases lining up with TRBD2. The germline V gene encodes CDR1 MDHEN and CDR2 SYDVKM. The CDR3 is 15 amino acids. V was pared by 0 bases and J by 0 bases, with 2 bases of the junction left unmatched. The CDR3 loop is CASSLWGGSSYEQYF. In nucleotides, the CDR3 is TGTGCCAGCAGTTTATGGGGGGGGAGCTCCTACGAGCAGTACTTC.

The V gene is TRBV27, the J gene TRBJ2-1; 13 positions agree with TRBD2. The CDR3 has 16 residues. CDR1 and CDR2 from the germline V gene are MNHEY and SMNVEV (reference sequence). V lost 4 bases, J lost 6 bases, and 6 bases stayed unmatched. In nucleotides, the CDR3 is TGTGCCAGCAGTTGGCGACGGACTAGCGGGAGCAATGAGCAGTTCTTC. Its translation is CASSWRRTSGSNEQFF.

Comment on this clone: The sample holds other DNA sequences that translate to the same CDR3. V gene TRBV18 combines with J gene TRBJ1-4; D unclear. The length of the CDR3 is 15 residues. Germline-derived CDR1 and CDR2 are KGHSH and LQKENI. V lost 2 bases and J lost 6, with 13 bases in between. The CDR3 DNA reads TGTGCCAGCTCACCAACGCCAGTCGGATATGAAAAACTGTTTTTT. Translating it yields CASSPTPVGYEKLFF.

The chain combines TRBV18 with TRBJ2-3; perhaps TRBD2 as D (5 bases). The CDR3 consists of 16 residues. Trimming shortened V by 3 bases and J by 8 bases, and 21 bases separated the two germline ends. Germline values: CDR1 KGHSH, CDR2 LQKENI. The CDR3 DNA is TGTGCCAGCTCACCTGCGACTAAAGGGAGAGACGGTACGCAGTATTTT. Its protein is CASSPATKGRDGTQYF. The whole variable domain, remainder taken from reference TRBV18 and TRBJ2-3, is NAGVMQNPRHLVRRRGQEARLRCSPMKGHSHVYWYRQLPEEGLKFMVYLQKENIIDESGMPKERFSAEFPKEGPSILRIQQVVRGDSAAYFCASSPATKGRDGTQYFGPGTRLTVL.

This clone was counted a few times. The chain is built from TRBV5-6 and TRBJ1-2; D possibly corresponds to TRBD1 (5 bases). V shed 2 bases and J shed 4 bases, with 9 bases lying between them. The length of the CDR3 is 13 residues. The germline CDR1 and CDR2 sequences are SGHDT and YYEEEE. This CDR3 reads CASSFQGPYGYTF. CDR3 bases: TGTGCCAGCAGCTTTCAGGGTCCCTATGGCTACACCTTC.

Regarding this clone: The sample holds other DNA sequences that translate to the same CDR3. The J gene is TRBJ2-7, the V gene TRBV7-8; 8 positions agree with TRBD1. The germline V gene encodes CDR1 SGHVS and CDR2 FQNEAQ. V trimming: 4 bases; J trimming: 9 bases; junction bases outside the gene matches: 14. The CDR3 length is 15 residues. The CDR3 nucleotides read TGTGCCAGCAGCTCAGGGGGTGGGACAGGAGCCTTGCAGTACTTC. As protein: CASSSGGGTGALQYF.

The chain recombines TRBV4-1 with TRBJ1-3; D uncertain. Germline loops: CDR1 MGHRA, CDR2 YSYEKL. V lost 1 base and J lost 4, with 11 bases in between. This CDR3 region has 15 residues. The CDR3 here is CASSQGPGRGNTIYF. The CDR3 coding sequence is TGCGCCAGCAGCCAAGGCCCGGGGAGGGGAAACACCATATATTTT.

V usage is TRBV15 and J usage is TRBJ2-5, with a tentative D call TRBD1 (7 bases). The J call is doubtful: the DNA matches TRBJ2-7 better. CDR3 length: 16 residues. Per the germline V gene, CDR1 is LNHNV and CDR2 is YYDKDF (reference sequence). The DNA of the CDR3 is TGTGCCACCAGCGAACCCAGGGGGGACTCCTCCTACGAGCAGTACTTC. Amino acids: CATSEPRGDSSYEQYF.

The CDR3 coding sequence is TGTGCCAGCATTCCAGTAGCGGGAGTAGATACGCAGTATTTT. Translating gives CASIPVAGVDTQYF. This chain joins TRBV27 and TRBJ2-3; 9 nucleotides match TRBD2. The germline V gene encodes CDR1 MNHEY and CDR2 SMNVEV (reference sequence). The V segment lost 7 bases and the J segment 5 bases; nucleotides outside the gene matches: 7. The CDR3 covers 14 residues.

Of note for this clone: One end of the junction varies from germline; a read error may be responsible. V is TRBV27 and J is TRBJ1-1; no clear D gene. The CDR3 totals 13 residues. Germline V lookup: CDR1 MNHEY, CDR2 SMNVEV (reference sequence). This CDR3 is CASSSSGGRGRLF. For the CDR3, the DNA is TGTGCCAGCTCCTCCTCGGGTGGGCGAGGGCGCCTCTTT.

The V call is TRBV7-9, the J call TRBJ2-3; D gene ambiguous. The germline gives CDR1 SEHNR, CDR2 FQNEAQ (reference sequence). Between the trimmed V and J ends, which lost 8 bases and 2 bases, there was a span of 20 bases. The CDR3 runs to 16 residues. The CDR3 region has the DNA TGTGCCAGCTCCGAGGCGAGCCACCCTTTCACAGATACGCAGTATTTT. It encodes CASSEASHPFTDTQYF.

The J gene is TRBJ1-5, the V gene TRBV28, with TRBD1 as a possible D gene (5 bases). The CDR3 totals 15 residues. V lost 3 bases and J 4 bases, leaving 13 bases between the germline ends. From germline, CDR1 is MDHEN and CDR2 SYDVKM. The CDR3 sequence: CASSFGAGRNQPQHF. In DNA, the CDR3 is TGTGCCAGCAGTTTTGGGGCAGGGCGAAATCAGCCCCAGCATTTT.

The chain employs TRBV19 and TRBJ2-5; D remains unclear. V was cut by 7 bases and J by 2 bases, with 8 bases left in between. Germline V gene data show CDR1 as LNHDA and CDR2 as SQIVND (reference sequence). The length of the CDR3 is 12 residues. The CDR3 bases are TGTGCCAGTAAGGCTGGGCAAGAGACCCAGTACTTC. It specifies CASKAGQETQYF.

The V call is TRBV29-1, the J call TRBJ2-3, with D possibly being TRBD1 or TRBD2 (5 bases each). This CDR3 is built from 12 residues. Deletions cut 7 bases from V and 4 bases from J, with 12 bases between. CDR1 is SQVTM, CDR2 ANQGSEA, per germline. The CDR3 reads CSAVGGADTQYF. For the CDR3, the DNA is TGCAGCGCCGTTGGGGGAGCAGATACGCAGTATTTT.

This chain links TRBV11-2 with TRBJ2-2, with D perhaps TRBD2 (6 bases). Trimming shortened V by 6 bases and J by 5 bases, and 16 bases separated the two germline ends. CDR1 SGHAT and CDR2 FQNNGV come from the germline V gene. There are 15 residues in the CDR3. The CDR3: CASSSRLVKTGELFF. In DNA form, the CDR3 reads TGTGCCAGCAGTTCCAGACTAGTGAAGACCGGGGAGCTGTTTTTT.

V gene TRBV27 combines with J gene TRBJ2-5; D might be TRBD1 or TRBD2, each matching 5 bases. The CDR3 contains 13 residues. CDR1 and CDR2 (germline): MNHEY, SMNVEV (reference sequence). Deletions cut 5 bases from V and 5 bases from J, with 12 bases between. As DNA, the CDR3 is TGTGCCAGCAGTCCGGGACCATGGGAGACCCAGTACTTC. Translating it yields CASSPGPWETQYF.